The 5 T cell receptor beta chains listed next were all sequenced from one sample in a study of CD8 T cells in ankylosing spondylitis. General study findings and limits: A TCR beta motif of 7 to 9 highly homologous variants seemed to mark ankylosing spondylitis blood.

The antigens of these receptors remain unknown. TCRdb reprocessed the 5' RACE reads with MiXCR, giving one entry per CDR3 protein. The table has fewer than 500,000 distinct CDR3 sequences, roughly a quarter seen once. Sequenced material: blood, either unsorted or a sorted T cell fraction (not recorded which). The receptor source for this set is a male donor with ankylosing spondylitis.

The chain couples TRBV12-3 or TRBV12-4 to TRBJ2-7, with 12 bases identical to TRBD2. This CDR3 spans 18 amino acids. J gave up 5 bases and V 7 bases, and 18 bases lay outside the gene matches. CDR3 loop: CASIQGGFLAGGPDEQYF. For the CDR3, the DNA is TGTGCCAGCATCCAAGGGGGATTCCTAGCGGGAGGGCCAGACGAGCAGTACTTC.

The CDR3 region is CASNFKETQYF. CDR3 sequence (DNA): TGTGCCAGCAACTTTAAGGAGACCCAGTACTTC. The J gene is TRBJ2-5, the V gene TRBV27; no clear D. The ends were cut back, 7 bases at V and 5 bases at J, with 8 bases in the middle. The CDR3 loop spans 11 amino acids. The V gene's germline CDR1 is MNHEY and CDR2 SMNVEV (reference sequence).

The genes are TRBV5-1 and TRBJ1-1, with 10 positions matching TRBD1. The CDR3 is made up of 15 amino acids. V was clipped by 4 bases and J by 5 bases; unmatched bases: 8. Germline V gene sequence: CDR1 SGHRS, CDR2 YFSETQ. The CDR3 DNA follows: TGCGCCAGCAGCACCGTGGGACAGGGGCAAACTGAAGCTTTCTTT. It specifies CASSTVGQGQTEAFF.

The chain uses TRBV5-6 and TRBJ1-2, with D hard to call. Between the trimmed V and J ends, which lost 2 bases and 0 bases, there was a span of 5 bases. The CDR3 loop spans 13 amino acids. Germline CDR1 and CDR2: SGHDT and YYEEEE. The DNA of the CDR3 is TGTGCCAGCAGCTTTGTAGCTAACTATGGCTACACCTTC. Translated, it gives CASSFVANYGYTF.

This CDR3 reads CASSLGPGGTEAFF. The DNA of the CDR3 is TGTGCCAGCAGCTTGGGGCCGGGGGGGACTGAAGCTTTCTTT. The chain carries TRBV6-1 and TRBJ1-1; D may be TRBD1 (5 bases). Per germline, CDR1 MNHNS and CDR2 SASEGT. The CDR3 sequence is 14 residues long. Trimming removed 6 bases at V and 5 bases at J, with 16 bases between.